The 18 T cell receptor beta chains reported below all come from one sample, sequenced in a study of cytomegalovirus exposure and HLA in healthy donors. It was with 60 Vbeta and 13 Jbeta primers that the PCR ran. Profiled with immunoSEQ multiplex PCR; TCRdb holds only in-frame clones, not every one. Recorded for this sample: some 130,000 clones. The sequencing sample was made of PBMCs. The receptors shown here come from a woman aged 35 to 49 in good health and CMV-seronegative.

The rearrangement joins TRBV7-3 to TRBJ2-3; 13 bases fit TRBD2. The CDR3 consists of 15 residues. The germline V gene has CDR1 SGHTA and CDR2 FQGTGA. V lost 6 bases to trimming and J lost 14 bases; unmatched junction nucleotides: 14. The CDR3 DNA is TGTGCCAGCAGTCCTGCCCCGGGACTAGCGGGGTTGCCGTATTTT. Encoded protein: CASSPAPGLAGLPYF.

The V call is TRBV5-6, the J call TRBJ2-5; 8 nucleotides agree with TRBD2. The length of the CDR3 is 13 residues. Trimming took 2 bases from V and 3 from J; bases not matched to a gene: 0. CDR1 is SGHDT and CDR2 is YYEEEE in the germline V gene. This CDR3 is CASSFGGEETQYF. DNA of the CDR3: TGTGCCAGCAGCTTCGGGGGGGAAGAGACCCAGTACTTC.

This chain links TRBV5-6 with TRBJ2-7; the match to TRBD1 covers 10 bases. J lost 6 bases, V lost 3 bases, and 3 bases had no gene match. CDR3 size: 13 residues. The germline CDR1 and CDR2 sequences are SGHDT and YYEEEE. The CDR3: CASSSRTGGEQYV. In DNA, the CDR3 is TGTGCCAGCAGCTCAAGGACAGGGGGCGAGCAGTACGTC.

The rearrangement links TRBV18 to TRBJ2-2; perhaps TRBD2 as D (6 bases). Germline V CDR1 and CDR2: KGHSH, LQKENI. The CDR3 loop spans 16 amino acids. Trimming left V 0 bases short and J 1 base short, with 9 bases between. CDR3 sequence: CASSPPVGGNTGELFF. CDR3 nucleotide sequence: TGTGCCAGCTCACCACCGGTCGGGGGGAACACCGGGGAGCTGTTTTTT.

The V call is TRBV4-3, the J call TRBJ2-5; 8 bases match TRBD2. The CDR3 spans 16 residues. Germline-derived CDR1 and CDR2 are LGHNA and YSLEER. Trimming cost V 0 bases and J 1 base; bases outside gene matches: 4. CDR3 nucleotides: TGCGCCAGCAGCCAAGATTTCCTAGCGGGCCAAGAGACCCAGTACTTC. Its protein is CASSQDFLAGQETQYF.

The rearrangement uses TRBV18 and TRBJ1-2; the D gene is possibly TRBD1 (6 bases). The germline V gene encodes CDR1 KGHSH and CDR2 LQKENI. Trimming took 0 bases from V and 4 from J, leaving 6 bases between them. The CDR3 loop spans 13 amino acids. CDR3 amino acids: CASSPPGGYGYTF. CDR3 nucleotide sequence: TGTGCCAGCTCACCACCAGGGGGCTATGGCTACACCTTC.

The CDR3 loop reads CASSARLAGEGETQYF. The CDR3 DNA reads as TGTGCCAGCAGCGCCAGACTAGCGGGGGAGGGTGAGACCCAGTACTTC. The chain carries TRBV11-2 and TRBJ2-5; 12 nucleotides line up with TRBD2. Germline CDR1 reads SGHAT; CDR2 reads FQNNGV. V lost 5 bases and J lost 5; bases outside the gene matches: 9. This CDR3 comprises 16 residues.

The V call is TRBV4-3, the J call TRBJ1-2; TRBD1 matches 7 bases. The germline gives CDR1 LGHNA, CDR2 YSLEER. The CDR3 is 15 residues long. The V segment lost 1 base and the J segment 4 bases; nucleotides outside the gene matches: 6. This CDR3 is CASSQVGTAPYGYTF. The CDR3 DNA reads TGCGCCAGCAGCCAAGTCGGGACAGCCCCCTATGGCTACACCTTC.

The chain employs TRBV5-5 and TRBJ1-2; possibly TRBD1 for D (5 bases). The CDR3 totals 14 residues. Trimming removed 2 bases from V and 6 bases from J, with 14 bases in between. CDR1 SGHKS and CDR2 YYEKEE come from the germline V gene (reference sequence). In DNA, the CDR3 is TGTGCCAGCAGCTTTACACAGGCGGCAGATGGCTACACCTTC. Its protein product is CASSFTQAADGYTF.

The chain carries TRBV7-2 and TRBJ1-5; no reliable D call. The CDR3 covers 16 residues. Looked up from germline, CDR1 is SGHTA and CDR2 is FQGNSA. V lost 1 base and J 0 bases, leaving 10 bases between the germline ends. CDR3 bases: TGTGCCAGCAGCTTAGACAGTTTCAATAGCAATCAGCCCCAGCATTTT. Protein: CASSLDSFNSNQPQHF.

This chain joins TRBV9 and TRBJ2-3, with 9 positions matching TRBD2. The junction had 5 bases not matched to a gene; V was cut back by 3 bases and J by 0 bases. The CDR3 consists of 16 residues. The germline V gene encodes CDR1 SGDLS and CDR2 YYNGEE. This CDR3 is CASSAAAGGSTDTQYF. The CDR3 DNA sequence: TGTGCCAGCAGCGCTGCAGCGGGGGGTAGCACAGATACGCAGTATTTT.

The rearrangement joins TRBV21-1 to TRBJ2-2; the tabulated D call, TRBD2, remains unverified against the DNA. TRBV21-1 is flagged as a pseudogene. The CDR3 consists of 16 residues. CDR3 amino acids: CASRLGGGAGTGELFF. In DNA, the CDR3 is TGTGCCAGCAGGTTGGGAGGAGGCGCTGGGACCGGGGAGCTGTTTTTT.

The chain has TRBV9 and TRBJ2-3; D unresolved. Germline-derived CDR1 and CDR2 are SGDLS and YYNGEE. The CDR3 has 13 residues. The V gene lost 7 bases and the J gene lost 1 base, with 10 bases spanning the gap. The CDR3, as DNA: TGTGCCAGCGGTGAACAGCGCACAGATACGCAGTATTTT. Translated, it gives CASGEQRTDTQYF.

The CDR3 bases are TGTGCCAGCAGCTTCCGGGACAGGGTTGAAAGTGGCTACACCTTC. It codes for CASSFRDRVESGYTF. The chain joins TRBV5-8 to TRBJ1-2; 9 nucleotides align to TRBD1. The ends lost 2 bases at V and 7 bases at J; junction bases unmatched: 9. CDR1 and CDR2 from the germline V gene are SGHTS and YDEGEE. CDR3 length: 15 residues.

This chain links TRBV5-4 with TRBJ1-4, with 10 bases fitting TRBD1. Germline CDR1 and CDR2: SGHNT and YYREEE (reference sequence). J gave up 0 bases and V 4 bases, and 6 bases lay outside the gene matches. The CDR3 sequence is 17 residues long. The CDR3 DNA sequence: TGTGCCAGCAGCCCGGGACAGGGGCCTCCAACTAATGAAAAACTGTTTTTT. It is translated as CASSPGQGPPTNEKLFF. The full variable domain, completed using reference TRBV5-4 and TRBJ1-4, is ETGVTQSPTHLIKTRGQQVTLRCSSQSGHNTVSWYQQALGQGPQFIFQYYREEENGRGNFPPRFSGLQFPNYSSELNVNALELDDSALYLCASSPGQGPPTNEKLFFGSGTQLSVL.

The genes are TRBV5-5 and TRBJ2-4, with a tentative D call TRBD2 (5 bases). Looked up from germline, CDR1 is SGHKS and CDR2 is YYEKEE (reference sequence). V lost 1 base to trimming and J lost 8 bases, with 7 bases between them. The CDR3 runs to 12 residues. The CDR3 DNA is TGTGCCAGCAGCTTGTACGGGGACATTCAGTACTTC. It is translated as CASSLYGDIQYF. The entire variable domain, with the rest obtained from reference TRBV5-5 and TRBJ2-4, is as follows: DAGVTQSPTHLIKTRGQQVTLRCSPISGHKSVSWYQQVLGQGPQFIFQYYEKEERGRGNFPDRFSARQFPNYSSELNVNALLLGDSALYLCASSLYGDIQYFGAGTRLSVL.

The chain recombines TRBV10-3 with TRBJ2-5, with 9 bases aligning to TRBD1. V shed 4 bases and J 4 bases; nucleotides not matched to a gene: 10. There are 16 residues in the CDR3. Germline CDR1 and CDR2: ENHRY and SYGVKD. CDR3 coding DNA: TGTGCCATCAGTGCACCCGGGACAGGGAAGGGAGAGACCCAGTACTTC. This gives the protein CAISAPGTGKGETQYF.

The rearrangement joins TRBV19 to TRBJ1-6, with D possibly being TRBD1 (5 bases). V was pared by 10 bases and J by 6 bases, with 13 bases between. Germline V gene sequence: CDR1 LNHDA, CDR2 SQIVND (reference sequence). The CDR3 is made up of 13 amino acids. The CDR3 bases are TGTGCCACCCCGAGGAGGGGTAATTCACCCCTCCACTTT. Amino acids: CATPRRGNSPLHF.